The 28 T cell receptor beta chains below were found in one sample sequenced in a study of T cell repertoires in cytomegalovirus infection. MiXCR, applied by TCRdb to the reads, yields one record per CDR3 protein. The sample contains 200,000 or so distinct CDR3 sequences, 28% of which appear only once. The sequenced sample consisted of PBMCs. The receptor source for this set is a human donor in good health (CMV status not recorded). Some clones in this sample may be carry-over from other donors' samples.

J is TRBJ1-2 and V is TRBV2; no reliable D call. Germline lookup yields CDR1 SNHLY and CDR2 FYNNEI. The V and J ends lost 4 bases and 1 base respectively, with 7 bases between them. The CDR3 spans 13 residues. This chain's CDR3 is CASSGNVNYGYTF. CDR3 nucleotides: TGTGCCAGCAGTGGAAACGTTAACTATGGCTACACCTTC.

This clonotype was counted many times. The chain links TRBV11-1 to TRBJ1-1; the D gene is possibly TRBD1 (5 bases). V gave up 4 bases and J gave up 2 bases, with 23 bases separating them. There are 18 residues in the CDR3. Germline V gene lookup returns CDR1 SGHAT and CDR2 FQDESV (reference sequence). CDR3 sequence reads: CASSSVFQTVSINTEAFF. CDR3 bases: TGTGCCAGCAGCTCCGTTTTCCAGACAGTCTCGATCAACACTGAAGCTTTCTTT.

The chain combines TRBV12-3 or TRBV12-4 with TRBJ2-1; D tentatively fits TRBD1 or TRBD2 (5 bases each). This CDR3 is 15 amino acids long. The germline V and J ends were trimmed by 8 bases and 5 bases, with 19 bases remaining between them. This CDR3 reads CASGPGTHANNEQFF. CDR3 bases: TGTGCCAGCGGTCCCGGGACCCACGCTAACAATGAGCAGTTCTTC.

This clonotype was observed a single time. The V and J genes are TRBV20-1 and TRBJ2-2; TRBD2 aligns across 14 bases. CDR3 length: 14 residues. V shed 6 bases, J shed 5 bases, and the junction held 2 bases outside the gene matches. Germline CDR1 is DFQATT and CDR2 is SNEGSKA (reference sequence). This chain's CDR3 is CSARLAGGTGELFF. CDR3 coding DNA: TGCAGTGCCAGACTAGCGGGGGGGACCGGGGAGCTGTTTTTT.

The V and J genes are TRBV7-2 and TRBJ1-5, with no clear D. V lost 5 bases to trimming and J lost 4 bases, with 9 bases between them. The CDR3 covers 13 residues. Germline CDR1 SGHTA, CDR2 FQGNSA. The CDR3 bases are TGTGCCAGCAGCGGGATGGAAAATCAGCCCCAGCATTTT. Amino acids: CASSGMENQPQHF. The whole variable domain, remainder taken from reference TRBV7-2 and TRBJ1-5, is GAGVSQSPSNKVTEKGKDVELRCDPISGHTALYWYRQSLGQGLEFLIYFQGNSAPDKSGLPSDRFSAERTGGSVSTLTIQRTQQEDSAVYLCASSGMENQPQHFGDGTRLSIL.

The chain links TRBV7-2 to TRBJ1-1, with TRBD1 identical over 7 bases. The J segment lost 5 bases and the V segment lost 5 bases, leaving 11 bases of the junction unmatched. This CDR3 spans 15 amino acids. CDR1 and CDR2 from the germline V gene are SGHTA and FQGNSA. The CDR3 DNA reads TGTGCCAGCAGCCCCCTCCCCACAGGGGTGACTGAAGCTTTCTTT. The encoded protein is CASSPLPTGVTEAFF.

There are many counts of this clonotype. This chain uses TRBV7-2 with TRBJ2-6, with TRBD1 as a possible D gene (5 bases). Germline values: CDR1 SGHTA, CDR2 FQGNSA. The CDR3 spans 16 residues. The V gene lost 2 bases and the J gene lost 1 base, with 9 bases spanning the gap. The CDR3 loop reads CASSLRGQSGANVLTF. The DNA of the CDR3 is TGTGCCAGCAGCTTAAGGGGCCAATCTGGGGCCAACGTCCTGACTTTC.

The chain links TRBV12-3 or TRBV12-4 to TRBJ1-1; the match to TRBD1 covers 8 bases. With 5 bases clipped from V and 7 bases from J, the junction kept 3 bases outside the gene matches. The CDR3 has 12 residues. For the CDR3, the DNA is TGTGCCAGCAGTCAGGGGGCCCATGAAGCTTTCTTT. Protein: CASSQGAHEAFF.

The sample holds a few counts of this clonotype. The CDR3 sequence: CSVAGRAKNIQYF. The CDR3 DNA sequence: TGCAGCGTCGCAGGGAGAGCCAAAAACATTCAGTACTTC. The genes are TRBV29-1 and TRBJ2-4; D may match TRBD1 or TRBD2 (5 bases each). CDR3 length: 13 residues. Germline V lookup: CDR1 SQVTM, CDR2 ANQGSEA. V was trimmed by 6 bases and J by 0 bases, leaving 9 bases between them.

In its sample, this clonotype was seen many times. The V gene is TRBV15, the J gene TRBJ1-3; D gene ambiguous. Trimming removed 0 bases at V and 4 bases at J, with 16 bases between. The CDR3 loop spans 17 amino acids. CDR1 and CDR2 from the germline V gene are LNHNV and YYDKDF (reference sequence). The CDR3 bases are TGTGCCACCAGCAGAGATGACCGATTTCGATCCGGAAACACCATATATTTT. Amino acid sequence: CATSRDDRFRSGNTIYF.

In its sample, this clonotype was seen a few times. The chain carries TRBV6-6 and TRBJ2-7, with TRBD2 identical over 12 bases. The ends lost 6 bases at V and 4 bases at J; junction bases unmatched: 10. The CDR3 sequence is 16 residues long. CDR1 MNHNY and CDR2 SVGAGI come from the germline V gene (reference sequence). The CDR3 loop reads CASSRGGGTSGYEQYF. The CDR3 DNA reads TGTGCCAGCAGCCGAGGGGGGGGGACTAGCGGGTACGAGCAGTACTTC.

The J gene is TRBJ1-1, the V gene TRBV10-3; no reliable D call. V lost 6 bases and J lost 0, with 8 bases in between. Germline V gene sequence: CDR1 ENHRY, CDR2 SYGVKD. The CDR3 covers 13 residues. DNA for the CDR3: TGTGCCATCAGGATAGATTTGAACACTGAAGCTTTCTTT. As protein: CAIRIDLNTEAFF.

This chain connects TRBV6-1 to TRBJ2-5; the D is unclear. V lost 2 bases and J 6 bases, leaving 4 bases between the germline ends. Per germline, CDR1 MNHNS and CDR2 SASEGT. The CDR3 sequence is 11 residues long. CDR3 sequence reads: CASSELKTQYF. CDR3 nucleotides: TGTGCCAGCAGTGAATTGAAGACCCAGTACTTC.

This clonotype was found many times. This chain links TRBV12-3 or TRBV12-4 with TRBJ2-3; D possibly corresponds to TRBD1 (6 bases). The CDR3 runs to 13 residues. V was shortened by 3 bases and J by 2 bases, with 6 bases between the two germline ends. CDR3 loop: CASSLGATDTQYF. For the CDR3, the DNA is TGTGCCAGCAGTTTGGGGGCCACAGATACGCAGTATTTT.

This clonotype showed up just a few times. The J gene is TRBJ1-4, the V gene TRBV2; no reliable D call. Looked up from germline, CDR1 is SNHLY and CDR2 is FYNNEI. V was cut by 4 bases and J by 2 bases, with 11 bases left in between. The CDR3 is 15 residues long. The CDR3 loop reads CASSGLQGTNEKLFF. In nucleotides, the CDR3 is TGTGCCAGCAGTGGTCTCCAAGGCACTAATGAAAAACTGTTTTTT.

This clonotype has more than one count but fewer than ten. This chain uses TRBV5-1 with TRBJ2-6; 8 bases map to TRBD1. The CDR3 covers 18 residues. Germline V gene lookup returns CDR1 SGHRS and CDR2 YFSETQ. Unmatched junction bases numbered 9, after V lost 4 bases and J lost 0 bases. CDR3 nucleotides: TGCGCCAGCAGCACTTGGACAGGGACGACCTCTGGGGCCAACGTCCTGACTTTC. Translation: CASSTWTGTTSGANVLTF.

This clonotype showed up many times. CDR3 nucleotide sequence: TGTGCCAGCAGCTCACAGAGCGGGGGGATGGAGAAGCAGTACTTC. This encodes CASSSQSGGMEKQYF. This chain joins TRBV7-2 and TRBJ2-7; 9 nucleotides align to TRBD2. The CDR3 length is 15 residues. Germline V gene lookup returns CDR1 SGHTA and CDR2 FQGNSA. The ends lost 4 bases at V and 8 bases at J; junction bases unmatched: 12.

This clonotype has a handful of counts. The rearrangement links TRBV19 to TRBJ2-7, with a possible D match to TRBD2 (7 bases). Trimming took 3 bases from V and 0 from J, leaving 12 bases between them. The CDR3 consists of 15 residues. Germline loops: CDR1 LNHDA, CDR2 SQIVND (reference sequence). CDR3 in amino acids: CASSIRGGHSYEQYF. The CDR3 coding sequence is TGTGCCAGTAGTATTAGGGGGGGTCACTCCTACGAGCAGTACTTC.

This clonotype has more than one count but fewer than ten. CDR3 DNA sequence: TGTGCCAGCAGCTTAGCATCTTCTAGTAATTCACCCCTCCACTTT. This codes for CASSLASSSNSPLHF. The V call is TRBV7-2, the J call TRBJ1-6; D is undetermined. V lost 0 bases and J lost 6, with 9 bases in between. Germline V lookup: CDR1 SGHTA, CDR2 FQGNSA. This CDR3 is 15 amino acids long.

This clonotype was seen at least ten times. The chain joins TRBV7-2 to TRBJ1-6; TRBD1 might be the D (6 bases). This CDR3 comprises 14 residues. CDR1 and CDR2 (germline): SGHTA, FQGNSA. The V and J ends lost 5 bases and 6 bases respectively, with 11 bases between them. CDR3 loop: CASSTEGGNSPLHF. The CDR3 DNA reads TGTGCCAGCAGCACTGAAGGGGGTAATTCACCCCTCCACTTT.

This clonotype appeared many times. CDR3 amino acids: CASSRVTEGETQYF. The CDR3, as DNA: TGTGCCAGCAGCCGGGTTACGGAGGGCGAGACCCAGTACTTC. This chain uses TRBV7-2 with TRBJ2-5; a weak D match, TRBD2 (6 bases). The CDR3 is made up of 14 amino acids. The germline CDR1 and CDR2 sequences are SGHTA and FQGNSA. V was clipped by 5 bases and J by 5 bases, with 15 bases between them.

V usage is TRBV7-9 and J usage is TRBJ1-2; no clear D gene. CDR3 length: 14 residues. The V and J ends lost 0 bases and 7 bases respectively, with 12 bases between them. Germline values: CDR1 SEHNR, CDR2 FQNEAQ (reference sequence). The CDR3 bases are TGTGCCAGCAGCTTAGCCGGGAGCTTTGGTGGCTACACCTTC. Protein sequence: CASSLAGSFGGYTF.

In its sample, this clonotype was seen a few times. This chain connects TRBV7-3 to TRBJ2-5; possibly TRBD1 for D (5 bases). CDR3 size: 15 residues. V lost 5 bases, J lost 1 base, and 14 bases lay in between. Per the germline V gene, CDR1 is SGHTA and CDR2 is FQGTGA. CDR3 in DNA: TGTGCCAGCAGCCCCTCCCCACAGGCCCAAGAGACCCAGTACTTC. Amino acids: CASSPSPQAQETQYF.

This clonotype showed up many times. The CDR3 DNA reads as TGTGCCAGCAGCTTGACAGGGACATCGTTTGAGCCCCAGCATTTT. This sequence encodes CASSLTGTSFEPQHF. J is TRBJ1-5 and V is TRBV7-6; 7 bases map to TRBD1. V lost 3 bases, J lost 8 bases, and 10 bases stayed unmatched. CDR1 and CDR2 (germline): SGHVS, FNYEAQ. The CDR3 consists of 15 residues.

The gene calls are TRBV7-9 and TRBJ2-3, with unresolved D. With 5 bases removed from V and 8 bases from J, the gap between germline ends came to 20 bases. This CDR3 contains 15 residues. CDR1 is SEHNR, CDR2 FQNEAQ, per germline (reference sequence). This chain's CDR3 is CASSPDGPSGGTQYF. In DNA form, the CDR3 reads TGTGCCAGCAGCCCAGATGGGCCAAGTGGTGGTACGCAGTATTTT.

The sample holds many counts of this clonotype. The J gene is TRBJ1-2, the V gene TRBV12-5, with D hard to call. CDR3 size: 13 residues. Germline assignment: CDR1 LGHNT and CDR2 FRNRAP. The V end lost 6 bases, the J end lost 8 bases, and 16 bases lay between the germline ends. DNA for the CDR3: TGTGCTAGTGGATCGACTGCTTCGTGGGGCTACACCTTC. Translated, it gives CASGSTASWGYTF.

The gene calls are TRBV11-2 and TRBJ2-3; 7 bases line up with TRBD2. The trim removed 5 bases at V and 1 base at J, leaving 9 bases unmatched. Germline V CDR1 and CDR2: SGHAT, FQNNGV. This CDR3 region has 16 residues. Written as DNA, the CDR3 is TGTGCCAGCAGCCCCGTAGTCAGCGGGGGCACAGATACGCAGTATTTT. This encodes CASSPVVSGGTDTQYF.

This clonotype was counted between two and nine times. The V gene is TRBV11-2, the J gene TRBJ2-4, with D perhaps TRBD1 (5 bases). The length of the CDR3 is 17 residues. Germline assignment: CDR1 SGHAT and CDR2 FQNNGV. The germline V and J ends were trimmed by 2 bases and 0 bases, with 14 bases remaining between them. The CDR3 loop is CASSLTLQDVAKNIQYF. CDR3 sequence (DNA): TGTGCCAGCAGCTTAACTCTACAGGACGTAGCCAAAAACATTCAGTACTTC.